This T cell receptor beta chain is from a study of vaccination and CD4 T cells after COVID-19. Study-wide points: Median SARS-CoV-2-reactive clonotype numbers went up from roughly 19 to 38, but not significantly.

The V end lost 4 bases, the J end lost 5 bases, and 11 bases lay between the germline ends. The CDR3 contains 12 residues. Looked up from germline, CDR1 is DFQATT and CDR2 is SNEGSKA (reference sequence). Sequence data for DNA of cultured CD4+ T cells were generated by the Oncomine TCR Beta short-read assay. TCRdb recomputed calls from the PCR reads with MiXCR, one row per CDR3 protein. The table includes 9,500 to 15,000 distinct CDR3 sequences, approximately 50% detected once. Treatment defined: approximately 9-day PBMC culture with coronavirus spike peptide pools or control peptides (ViraFEST assay). Peptide-pool expansion of antigen-specific T cells preceded TCR sequencing in ViraFEST. This clonotype was counted a few times. The antigen remains unidentified.

The sequence was obtained from a human donor who had recovered from COVID-19. The chain employs TRBV20-1 and TRBJ2-5; weak D call: TRBD2 (5 bases). Sequenced sample: CD4+ T cells from blood, cultured in vitro. The CDR3, as DNA: TGCAGTGCTAACCCGACGGGGGAGACCCAGTACTTC. Protein: CSANPTGETQYF.